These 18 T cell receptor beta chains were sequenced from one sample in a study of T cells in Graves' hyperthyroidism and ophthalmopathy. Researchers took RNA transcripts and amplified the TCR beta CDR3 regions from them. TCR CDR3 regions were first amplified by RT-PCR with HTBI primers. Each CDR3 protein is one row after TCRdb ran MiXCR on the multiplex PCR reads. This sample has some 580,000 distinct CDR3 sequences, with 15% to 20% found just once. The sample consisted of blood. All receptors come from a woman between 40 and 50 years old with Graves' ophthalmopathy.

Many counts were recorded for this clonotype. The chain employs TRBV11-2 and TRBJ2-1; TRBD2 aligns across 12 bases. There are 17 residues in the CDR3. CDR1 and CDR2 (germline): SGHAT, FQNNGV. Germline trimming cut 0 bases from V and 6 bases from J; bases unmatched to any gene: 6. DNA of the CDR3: TGTGCCAGCAGCTTAGAACTAGCGGGGGGAACAAGCAATGAGCAGTTCTTC. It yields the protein CASSLELAGGTSNEQFF.

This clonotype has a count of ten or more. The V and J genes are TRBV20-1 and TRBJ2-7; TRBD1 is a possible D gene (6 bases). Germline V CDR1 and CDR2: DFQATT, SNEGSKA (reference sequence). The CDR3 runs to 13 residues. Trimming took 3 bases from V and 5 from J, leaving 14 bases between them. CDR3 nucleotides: TGCAGTGCTAGGCGGCAGGGGATCCACGAGCAGTACTTC. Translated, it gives CSARRQGIHEQYF.

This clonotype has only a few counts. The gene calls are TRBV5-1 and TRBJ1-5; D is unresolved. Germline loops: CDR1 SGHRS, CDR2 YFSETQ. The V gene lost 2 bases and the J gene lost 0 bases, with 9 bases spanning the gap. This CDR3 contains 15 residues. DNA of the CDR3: TGCGCCAGCAGCTTAGAGACCGGTAGCAATCAGCCCCAGCATTTT. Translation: CASSLETGSNQPQHF.

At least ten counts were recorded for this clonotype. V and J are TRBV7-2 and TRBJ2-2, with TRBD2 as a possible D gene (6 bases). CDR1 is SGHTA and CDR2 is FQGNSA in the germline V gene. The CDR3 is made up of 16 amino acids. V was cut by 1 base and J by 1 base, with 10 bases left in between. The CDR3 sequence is CASSLEGGLNTGELFF. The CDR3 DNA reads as TGTGCCAGCAGCTTAGAAGGAGGGCTGAACACCGGGGAGCTGTTTTTT.

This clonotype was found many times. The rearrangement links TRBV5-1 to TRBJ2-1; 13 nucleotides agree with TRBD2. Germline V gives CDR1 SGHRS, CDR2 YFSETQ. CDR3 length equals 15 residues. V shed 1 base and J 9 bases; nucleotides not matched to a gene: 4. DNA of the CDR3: TGCGCCAGCAGCTTGCGGACTAGCGGGAGTAGTGAGCAGTTCTTC. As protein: CASSLRTSGSSEQFF.

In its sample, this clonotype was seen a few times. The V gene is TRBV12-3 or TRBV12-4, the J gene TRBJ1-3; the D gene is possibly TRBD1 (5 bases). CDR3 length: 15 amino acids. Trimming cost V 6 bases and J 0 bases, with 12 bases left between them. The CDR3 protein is CASSPQGPSGNTIYF. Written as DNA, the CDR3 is TGTGCCAGCAGCCCCCAGGGCCCCTCTGGAAACACCATATATTTT.

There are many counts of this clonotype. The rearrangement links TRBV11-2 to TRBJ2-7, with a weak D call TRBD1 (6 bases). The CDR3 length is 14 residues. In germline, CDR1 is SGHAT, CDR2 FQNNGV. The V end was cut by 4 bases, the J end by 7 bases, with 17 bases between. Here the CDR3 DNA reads TGTGCCAGCAGCTGGGGACAAGTTGGCTCGGAGCAGTACTTC. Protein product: CASSWGQVGSEQYF.

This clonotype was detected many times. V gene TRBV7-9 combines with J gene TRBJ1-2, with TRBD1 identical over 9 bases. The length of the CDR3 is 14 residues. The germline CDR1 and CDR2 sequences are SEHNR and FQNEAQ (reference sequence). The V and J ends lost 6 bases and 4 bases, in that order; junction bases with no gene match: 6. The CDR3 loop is CASRIQGAGYGYTF. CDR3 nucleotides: TGTGCCAGCAGGATACAGGGGGCCGGCTATGGCTACACCTTC.

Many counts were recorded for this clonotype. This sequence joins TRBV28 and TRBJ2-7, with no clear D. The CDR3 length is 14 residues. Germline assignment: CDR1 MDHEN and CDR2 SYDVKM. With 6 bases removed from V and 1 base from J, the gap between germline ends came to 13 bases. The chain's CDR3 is CASSKSRISYEQYF. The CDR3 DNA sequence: TGTGCCAGCAGCAAAAGTAGGATATCCTACGAGCAGTACTTC.

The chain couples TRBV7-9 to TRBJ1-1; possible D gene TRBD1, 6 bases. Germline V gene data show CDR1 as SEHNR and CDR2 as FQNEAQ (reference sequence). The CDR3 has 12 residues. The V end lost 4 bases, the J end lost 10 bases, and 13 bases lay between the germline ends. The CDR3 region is CASSSVGGGAFF. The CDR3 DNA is TGTGCCAGCAGCTCAGTGGGAGGGGGAGCTTTCTTT.

The CDR3 nucleotides read TGCGCCAGCAGCCAAGTACTAGACGGGGAGACCCAGTACTTC. Its translation is CASSQVLDGETQYF. The V gene is TRBV4-1, the J gene TRBJ2-5, with D maybe TRBD2 (5 bases). The V gene lost 1 base and the J gene lost 5 bases, with 11 bases spanning the gap. The germline V gene encodes CDR1 MGHRA and CDR2 YSYEKL. This CDR3 spans 14 amino acids.

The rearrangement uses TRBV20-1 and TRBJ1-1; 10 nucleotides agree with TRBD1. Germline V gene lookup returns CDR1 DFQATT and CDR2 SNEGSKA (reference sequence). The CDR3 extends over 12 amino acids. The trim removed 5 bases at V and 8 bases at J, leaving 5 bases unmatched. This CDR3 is CSAADRGREAFF. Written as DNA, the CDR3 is TGCAGTGCTGCCGACAGGGGGCGAGAAGCTTTCTTT.

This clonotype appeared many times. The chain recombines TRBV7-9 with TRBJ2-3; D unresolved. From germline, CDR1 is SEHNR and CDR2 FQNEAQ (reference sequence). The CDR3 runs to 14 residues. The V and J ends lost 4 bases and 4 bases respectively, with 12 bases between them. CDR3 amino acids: CASSSDLRPDTQYF. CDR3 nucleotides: TGTGCCAGCAGCTCCGACCTCAGACCAGATACGCAGTATTTT.

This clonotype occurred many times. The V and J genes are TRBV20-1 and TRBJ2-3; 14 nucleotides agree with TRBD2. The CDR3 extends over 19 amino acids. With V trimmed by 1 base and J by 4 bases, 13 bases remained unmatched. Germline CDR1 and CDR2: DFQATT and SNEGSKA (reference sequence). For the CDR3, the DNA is TGCAGTGCTAGAGGCCCCGGGACTAGCGGGAGCGGGTATGCAGATACGCAGTATTTT. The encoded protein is CSARGPGTSGSGYADTQYF.

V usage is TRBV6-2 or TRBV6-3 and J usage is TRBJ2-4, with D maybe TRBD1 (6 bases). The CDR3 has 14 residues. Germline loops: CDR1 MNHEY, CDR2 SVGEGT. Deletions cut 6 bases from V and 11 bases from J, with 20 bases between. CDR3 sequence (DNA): TGTGCCAGCAGCTTTAACCCGACAGGAGCCCTTCAGTACTTC. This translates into CASSFNPTGALQYF.

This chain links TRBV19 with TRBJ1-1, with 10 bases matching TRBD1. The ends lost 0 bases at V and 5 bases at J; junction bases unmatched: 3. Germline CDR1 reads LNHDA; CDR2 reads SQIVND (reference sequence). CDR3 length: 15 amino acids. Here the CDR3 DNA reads TGTGCCAGTAGTATAGAGGACAGGGGGTTTACTGAAGCTTTCTTT. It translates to CASSIEDRGFTEAFF.

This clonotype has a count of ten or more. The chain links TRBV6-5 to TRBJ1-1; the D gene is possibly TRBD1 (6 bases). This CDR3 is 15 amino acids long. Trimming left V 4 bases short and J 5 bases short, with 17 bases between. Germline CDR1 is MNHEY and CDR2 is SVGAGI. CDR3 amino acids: CASSSTGPRGTEAFF. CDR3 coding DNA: TGTGCCAGCAGTTCCACAGGGCCCCGCGGGACTGAAGCTTTCTTT.

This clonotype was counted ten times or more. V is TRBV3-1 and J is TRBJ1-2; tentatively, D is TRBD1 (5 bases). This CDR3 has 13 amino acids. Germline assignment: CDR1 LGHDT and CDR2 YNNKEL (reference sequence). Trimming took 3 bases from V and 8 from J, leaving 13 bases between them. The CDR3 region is CASSQAGHGGYTF. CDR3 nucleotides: TGTGCCAGCAGCCAGGCAGGGCACGGGGGCTACACCTTC.